What follows describes a single T cell receptor beta chain. The target antigen is unknown. Sequencing was performed with immunoSEQ multiplex PCR; in TCRdb, only in-frame clones are kept and a portion is missing. The sample lists over 90,000 clones, approximately 82% occurring once. Time point here: blood 4 weeks post-SBRT, at nephrectomy. Specified treatment: 15 Gy SBRT to primary tumor, nephrectomy 4 weeks later. Nephrectomy followed 15 Gy stereotactic body radiation by 4 weeks. Serial blood draws occurred at baseline and 2 and 4 weeks post-SBRT. The sample comes from a study of radiation and T cells in renal cell carcinoma. Study results and limitations: In blood, top tumor clones expanded by 2 weeks, shrinking by 4. Pretreatment tumor biopsies were lacking, so baseline clonotypes are unknown.

V trimming: 2 bases; J trimming: 4 bases; junction bases outside the gene matches: 7. Germline values: CDR1 SGHDN, CDR2 FVKESK. This CDR3 has 17 residues. The material was blood, obtained from a patient whose treatment included radiotherapy and nephrectomy. J is TRBJ2-1 and V is TRBV14, with 11 bases lining up with TRBD2. The TCR sequence derives from a man between 60 and 70 years old with renal cell carcinoma. Here the CDR3 reads CASSQLPGLAEYNEQFF. The CDR3 DNA is TGTGCCAGCAGCCAACTTCCGGGACTAGCGGAGTACAATGAGCAGTTCTTC.